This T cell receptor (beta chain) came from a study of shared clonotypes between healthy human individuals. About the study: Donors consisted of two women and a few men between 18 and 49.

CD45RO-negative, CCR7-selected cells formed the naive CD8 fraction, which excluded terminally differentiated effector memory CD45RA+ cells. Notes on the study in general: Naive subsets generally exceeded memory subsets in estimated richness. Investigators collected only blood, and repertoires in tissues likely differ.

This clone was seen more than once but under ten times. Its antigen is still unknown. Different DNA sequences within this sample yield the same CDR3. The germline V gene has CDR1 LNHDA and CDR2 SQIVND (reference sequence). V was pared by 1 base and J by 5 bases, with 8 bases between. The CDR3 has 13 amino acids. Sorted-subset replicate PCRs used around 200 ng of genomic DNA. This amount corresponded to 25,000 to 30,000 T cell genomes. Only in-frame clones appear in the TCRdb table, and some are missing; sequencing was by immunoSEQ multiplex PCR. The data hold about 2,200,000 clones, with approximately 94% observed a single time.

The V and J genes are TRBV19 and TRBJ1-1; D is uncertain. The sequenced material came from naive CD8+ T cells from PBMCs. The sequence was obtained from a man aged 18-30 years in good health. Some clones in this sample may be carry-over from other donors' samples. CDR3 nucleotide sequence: TGTGCCAGTAGTATAGTGGGTGGAACTGAAGCTTTCTTT. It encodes CASSIVGGTEAFF. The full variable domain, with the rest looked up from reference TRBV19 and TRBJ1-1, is DGGITQSPKYLFRKEGQNVTLSCEQNLNHDAMYWYRQDPGQGLRLIYYSQIVNDFQKGDIAEGYSVSREKKESFPLTVTSAQKNPTAFYLCASSIVGGTEAFFGQGTRLTVV.